The 18 T cell receptor beta chains below were found in one sample sequenced in a study of T cell responses to AZD1222 COVID-19 vaccine. The repertoire was sequenced with immunoSEQ multiplex PCR; TCRdb's copy has only in-frame clones and lacks some. The data hold 180,000 or so clones, with 80% to 95% observed a single time. Sequencing used peripheral blood, obtained 28 days after the second AZD1222 dose. Every receptor here comes from an adult who received the AZD1222 COVID-19 vaccine.

The chain couples TRBV3-1 (or the pseudogene TRBV3-2) to TRBJ1-1, with D tentatively TRBD1 (5 bases). CDR3 length: 15 residues. The V end lost 4 bases, the J end lost 3 bases, and 15 bases lay between the germline ends. Germline CDR1 and CDR2: LGHDT and YNNKEL (reference sequence). The CDR3 DNA reads TGTGCCAGCAGCCGCCAGGGCGGGAGGCACACTGAAGCTTTCTTT. This sequence encodes CASSRQGGRHTEAFF.

V usage is TRBV7-3 and J usage is TRBJ2-1; 7 bases align to TRBD1. Germline V gene lookup returns CDR1 SGHTA and CDR2 FQGTGA. This CDR3 is 15 amino acids long. V lost 5 bases to trimming and J lost 4 bases; unmatched junction nucleotides: 8. The DNA of the CDR3 is TGTGCCAGCAGCCCCGCCGGGACAGATTACAATGAGCAGTTCTTC. It encodes CASSPAGTDYNEQFF.

This rearrangement joins TRBV19 to TRBJ1-1, with 9 bases aligning to TRBD1. J lost 3 bases, V lost 6 bases, and 5 bases had no gene match. The CDR3 contains 14 residues. From germline, CDR1 is LNHDA and CDR2 SQIVND (reference sequence). The DNA for the CDR3 is TGTGCCAGTAGCCCGGGACAGGGACACACTGAAGCTTTCTTT. Translation gives CASSPGQGHTEAFF.

The chain carries TRBV7-9 and TRBJ2-5; 14 bases align to TRBD2. With 5 bases clipped from V and 5 bases from J, the junction kept 10 bases outside the gene matches. The CDR3 contains 17 residues. Germline CDR1 and CDR2: SEHNR and FQNEAQ (reference sequence). The CDR3 DNA is TGTGCCAGCAGCCCCCGGACTAGCGGGAGGTTAGGGGAGACCCAGTACTTC. It codes for CASSPRTSGRLGETQYF.

The chain carries TRBV29-1 and TRBJ2-7; 8 bases are shared with TRBD1. The CDR3 spans 12 residues. Losses at the gene ends were 6 bases for V and 4 bases for J; bases not matched to a gene: 5. The germline gives CDR1 SQVTM, CDR2 ANQGSEA. DNA for the CDR3: TGCAGCGTCCCAGGGGGCGGTTACGAGCAGTACTTC. Its translation: CSVPGGGYEQYF.

The V call is TRBV6-2 or TRBV6-3, the J call TRBJ1-2; no firm D call. The V and J ends lost 0 bases and 5 bases respectively, with 16 bases between them. The CDR3 totals 16 residues. Germline CDR1 reads MNHEY; CDR2 reads SVGEGT. Here the CDR3 reads CASSYSMDSPTYGYTF. The CDR3 DNA is TGTGCCAGCAGTTACTCCATGGACTCACCTACATATGGCTACACCTTC.

This clone was recorded at least ten times. The V call is TRBV11-2, the J call TRBJ2-1; D is undetermined. Germline V gene data show CDR1 as SGHAT and CDR2 as FQNNGV. Between the trimmed V and J ends, which lost 3 bases and 4 bases, there was a span of 19 bases. This CDR3 has 17 amino acids. The CDR3 loop reads CASSLKIGPGGYNEQFF. The DNA of the CDR3 is TGTGCCAGCAGCTTGAAAATTGGGCCTGGCGGATACAATGAGCAGTTCTTC.

The chain uses TRBV12-3 or TRBV12-4 and TRBJ2-3; D not certain. The CDR3 sequence is 13 residues long. V lost 1 base to trimming and J lost 10 bases, with 12 bases between them. The CDR3 bases are TGTGCCAGCAGTTTAGATTCGCAAGGGCCGCAGTATTTT. Translated: CASSLDSQGPQYF.

This sequence joins TRBV19 and TRBJ1-1, with D possibly TRBD1 on 6 matching bases. Trimming pared 5 bases from V and 2 bases from J, leaving 9 bases between. CDR3 length: 13 residues. CDR1 LNHDA and CDR2 SQIVND come from the germline V gene (reference sequence). Here the CDR3 reads CASSEGQNTEAFF. The CDR3 DNA is TGTGCCAGTAGTGAGGGACAAAACACTGAAGCTTTCTTT.

This rearrangement joins TRBV5-1 to TRBJ1-2; 7 nucleotides align to TRBD1. This CDR3 has 13 amino acids. Germline values: CDR1 SGHRS, CDR2 YFSETQ. V lost 7 bases and J lost 4; bases outside the gene matches: 7. CDR3 nucleotides: TGCGCCAGCTCCGACAGGGCAGGCTATGGCTACACCTTC. Its translation: CASSDRAGYGYTF.

This chain uses TRBV18 with TRBJ2-5; D is perhaps TRBD2 (6 bases). V lost 2 bases and J lost 2, with 9 bases in between. Germline CDR1 and CDR2: KGHSH and LQKENI. This CDR3 is 14 amino acids long. CDR3 coding DNA: TGTGCCAGCTCACCATCAAGCGGGCAAGAGACCCAGTACTTC. Its translation: CASSPSSGQETQYF.

This chain joins TRBV4-2 and TRBJ2-7; TRBD2 might be the D (5 bases). Germline-derived CDR1 and CDR2 are LGHNA and YNFKEQ. With 0 bases removed from V and 4 bases from J, the gap between germline ends came to 13 bases. The CDR3 length is 15 residues. CDR3 sequence: CASSQDATRGYEQYF. The CDR3 bases are TGTGCCAGCAGCCAAGATGCGACTCGGGGTTACGAGCAGTACTTC.

V is TRBV3-1 (or the pseudogene TRBV3-2) and J is TRBJ1-3, with D uncertain. CDR1 is LGHDT, CDR2 YNNKEL, per germline (reference sequence). The CDR3 contains 14 residues. The V end lost 4 bases, the J end lost 3 bases, and 10 bases lay between the germline ends. The CDR3 reads CASSPSGNGNTIYF. The CDR3, as DNA: TGTGCCAGCAGCCCCTCGGGAAATGGAAACACCATATATTTT.

The chain couples TRBV3-1 (or the pseudogene TRBV3-2) to TRBJ2-5; no definite D call. Germline-derived CDR1 and CDR2 are LGHDT and YNNKEL (reference sequence). V gave up 2 bases and J gave up 5 bases, with 9 bases separating them. The CDR3 sequence is 13 residues long. The DNA of the CDR3 is TGTGCCAGCAGCCAACGAGGAGCGGAGACCCAGTACTTC. This encodes CASSQRGAETQYF.

This chain links TRBV18 with TRBJ2-5, with D possibly matching TRBD1 (6 bases). The germline V and J ends were trimmed by 6 bases and 2 bases, with 13 bases remaining between them. Looked up from germline, CDR1 is KGHSH and CDR2 is LQKENI. The CDR3 spans 14 residues. DNA of the CDR3: TGTGCCAGCTCTCCCGACAGGATACAAGAGACCCAGTACTTC. Amino acids: CASSPDRIQETQYF.

To note about this clone: The same CDR3 arises from other DNA sequences in this sample as well. This rearrangement joins TRBV5-1 to TRBJ1-4; D perhaps matches TRBD1 (5 bases). Germline values: CDR1 SGHRS, CDR2 YFSETQ. This CDR3 is 15 amino acids long. V was clipped by 2 bases and J by 8 bases, with 16 bases between them. CDR3: CASSLGTSRGEKLFF. CDR3 DNA: TGCGCCAGCAGCTTAGGAACATCTCGGGGGGAAAAACTGTTTTTT. Combining the CDR3 with reference TRBV5-1 and TRBJ1-4 gives the whole variable domain KAGVTQTPRYLIKTRGQQVTLSCSPISGHRSVSWYQQTPGQGLQFLFEYFSETQRNKGNFPGRFSGRQFSNSRSEMNVSTLELGDSALYLCASSLGTSRGEKLFFGSGTQLSVL.

The genes are TRBV2 and TRBJ1-6, with D unclear. Germline V gene sequence: CDR1 SNHLY, CDR2 FYNNEI. The CDR3 runs 13 residues. Trimming cost V 5 bases and J 10 bases, with 12 bases left between them. The CDR3 DNA follows: TGTGCCAGCAGTCCCAACGTGGAGTCACCCCTCCACTTT. Its protein is CASSPNVESPLHF.

The rearrangement links TRBV2 to TRBJ1-1; D is uncertain. Per germline, CDR1 SNHLY and CDR2 FYNNEI. There are 13 residues in the CDR3. V gave up 6 bases and J gave up 1 base, with 9 bases separating them. In nucleotides, the CDR3 is TGTGCCAGCAGACTAGACTCGAACACTGAAGCTTTCTTT. Translated, it gives CASRLDSNTEAFF.